These T cell receptor beta chains were read from a single sample in a study of radiation and T cells in renal cell carcinoma. Method: immunoSEQ multiplex PCR; TCRdb's copy keeps in-frame clones and lacks some. This table holds 150,000 or so clones, 87% found once. The specimen comprised blood, sampled from a patient whose treatment included radiotherapy and nephrectomy. The receptors here all came from a woman aged 50 to 60 with renal cell carcinoma. Both conserved end residues are part of each CDR3. D genes are given only for firm matches. The size entry is marked missing in some rows and otherwise reads once, few, many or a size class.

J gene,D gene,clone size,V gene,CDR3 protein,CDR3 DNA
TRBJ1-1,-,few,TRBV30,CAWDRQGGSEAFF,TGTGCCTGGGATCGGCAGGGAGGCTCTGAAGCTTTCTTT
TRBJ2-7,-,-,TRBV30,CAWGPSYEQYF,TGTGCCTGGGGCCCCTCCTACGAGCAGTACTTC
TRBJ2-2,-,-,TRBV7-6,CASSERGPANTGELFF,TGTGCCAGCAGCGAAAGGGGCCCCGCGAACACCGGGGAGCTGTTTTTT
TRBJ2-3,-,few,TRBV6-6,CASSYSGGTDTQYF,TGTGCCAGCAGTTACTCCGGGGGCACAGATACGCAGTATTTT
TRBJ2-3,TRBD2,-,TRBV30,CAWSELAGSADTQYF,TGTGCCTGGAGTGAGCTAGCGGGGAGCGCAGATACGCAGTATTTT
TRBJ2-5,TRBD2,-,TRBV2,CASSGTSGGVQETQYF,TGTGCCAGCAGCGGGACTAGCGGGGGAGTTCAAGAGACCCAGTACTTC
TRBJ2-3,TRBD2,-,TRBV5-1,CASSPGLAGGTDTQYF,TGCGCCAGCAGCCCGGGACTAGCGGGGGGTACAGATACGCAGTATTTT
TRBJ1-5,-,once,TRBV9,CASSGGSTYSNQPQHF,TGTGCCAGCAGTGGTGGCTCCACTTATAGCAATCAGCCCCAGCATTTT
TRBJ2-7,TRBD1,-,TRBV7-2,CASSEDGTGMREQYF,TGTGCCAGCAGCGAGGACGGGACAGGGATGAGGGAGCAGTACTTC
TRBJ1-3,-,-,TRBV18,CASSPAVAVPDF,TGTGCCAGCTCACCCGCAGTCGCAGTTCCTGATTTT
TRBJ2-7,-,-,TRBV6-5,CASSFQSGAEQYF,TGTGCCAGCAGTTTCCAATCGGGGGCCGAGCAGTACTTC
TRBJ1-2,-,-,TRBV7-3,CASAHLWDYGYTF,TGTGCCAGCGCACACCTGTGGGATTATGGCTACACCTTC
TRBJ1-2,TRBD1,-,TRBV6-5,CASRSNRGPNYGYTF,TGTGCCAGCAGATCAAACAGGGGGCCCAACTATGGCTACACCTTC
TRBJ1-1,-,-,TRBV6-1,CASRKEGDTEAFF,TGTGCCAGCAGGAAGGAGGGGGACACTGAAGCTTTCTTT
TRBJ1-1,-,-,TRBV21-1,CASRPQGENTEAFF,TGTGCCAGCAGACCCCAAGGGGAGAACACTGAAGCTTTCTTT
TRBJ2-7,-,-,TRBV4-1,CASSQDRGGFYEQYF,TGCGCCAGCAGCCAAGATCGAGGGGGGTTCTACGAGCAGTACTTC
TRBJ2-1,-,-,TRBV2,CASSERGWNEQFF,TGTGCCAGCAGTGAAAGGGGGTGGAATGAGCAGTTCTTC
TRBJ1-3,TRBD1,-,TRBV25-1,CASSEYGRGNSGNTIYF,TGTGCCAGCAGTGAATATGGCAGGGGGAACTCTGGAAACACCATATATTTT
TRBJ2-1,-,-,TRBV6-1,CASSVLYNEQFF,TGTGCCAGCAGTGTCCTCTACAATGAGCAGTTCTTC
TRBJ1-6,TRBD1,few,TRBV13,CASSSRGQGGNSPLHF,TGTGCCAGCAGCTCCAGAGGACAGGGAGGGAATTCACCCCTCCACTTT
TRBJ2-3,-,-,TRBV7-2,CASSLVVPDTQYF,TGTGCCAGCAGCTTAGTAGTCCCAGATACGCAGTATTTT
TRBJ1-2,-,-,TRBV9,CASSVVTQGGGYTF,TGTGCCAGCAGCGTAGTAACACAGGGTGGTGGCTACACCTTC
TRBJ2-1,-,once,TRBV19,CASTKTGTSQQFF,TGTGCCAGTACTAAAACAGGTACATCTCAGCAGTTCTTC
TRBJ2-7,-,-,TRBV9,CASSPYLGLLYEQYF,TGTGCCAGCAGCCCTTACTTGGGACTGCTTTACGAGCAGTACTTC
TRBJ1-2,-,-,TRBV6-5,CASSYVENYGYTF,TGTGCCAGCAGTTACGTGGAGAACTATGGCTACACCTTC
TRBJ1-4,TRBD1,-,TRBV9,CASSAGQGNEKLFF,TGTGCCAGCAGCGCGGGACAGGGGAATGAAAAACTGTTTTTT
TRBJ1-1,-,-,TRBV5-1,CASSRGTGTEAFF,TGCGCCAGCAGCAGAGGGACGGGAACCGAAGCTTTCTTT
TRBJ1-5,-,-,TRBV2,CASSEERGGTQPQHF,TGTGCCAGCAGTGAAGAAAGGGGAGGAACTCAGCCCCAGCATTTT
TRBJ1-2,-,-,TRBV5-6,CASSSPVQGRNYGYTF,TGTGCCAGCAGCTCCCCTGTCCAGGGTAGGAACTATGGCTACACCTTC
TRBJ1-5,-,-,TRBV7-2,CASSPGTSYQPQHF,TGTGCCAGCAGCCCCGGGACATCGTATCAGCCCCAGCATTTT
TRBJ2-3,-,-,TRBV7-2,CASSLFTDTQYF,TGTGCCAGCAGCCTATTCACAGATACGCAGTATTTT
TRBJ1-4,-,-,TRBV4-2,CASSQEGTNEKLFF,TGTGCCAGCAGCCAAGAGGGGACTAATGAAAAACTGTTTTTT
TRBJ2-7,-,-,TRBV2,CASSKQGITYEQYF,TGTGCCAGCAGTAAACAGGGTATCACCTACGAGCAGTACTTC
TRBJ2-7,-,once,TRBV20-1,CSAGPYEQYF,TGCAGTGCTGGCCCCTACGAGCAGTACTTC
TRBJ2-7,-,-,TRBV19,CASSIQGQGEQYF,TGTGCCAGTAGTATCCAAGGTCAAGGCGAGCAGTACTTC